Following are 19 T cell receptor beta chains from one sample sequenced in a study of cytomegalovirus exposure and HLA in healthy donors. 60 Vbeta and 13 Jbeta primers were used in PCR. Repertoires were generated with immunoSEQ multiplex PCR, while TCRdb's copy carries only in-frame clones and drops some. The sample has 150,000 to 200,000 clones; roughly 76% are singletons. The material sequenced was PBMCs. Source of these receptors: a man between 40 and 49 years old in good health and CMV-seropositive.

The chain has TRBV6-5 and TRBJ2-7; no firm D call. V dropped 5 bases and J dropped 2 bases, with 10 bases sitting between them. The CDR3 consists of 13 residues. Germline assignment: CDR1 MNHEY and CDR2 SVGAGI. CDR3 residues: CASSEHTPYEQYF. The CDR3 region has the DNA TGTGCCAGCAGTGAACATACGCCCTACGAGCAGTACTTC.

The chain couples TRBV5-1 to TRBJ1-1; TRBD1 is a possible D gene (6 bases). Germline V gives CDR1 SGHRS, CDR2 YFSETQ. The CDR3 runs 16 residues. V dropped 4 bases and J dropped 0 bases, with 16 bases sitting between them. In nucleotides, the CDR3 is TGCGCCAGCAGCGCACGACAGGCCCCAATGAACACTGAAGCTTTCTTT. Its protein is CASSARQAPMNTEAFF.

V and J are TRBV4-3 and TRBJ1-1; 9 bases line up with TRBD1. The germline V gene has CDR1 LGHNA and CDR2 YSLEER. V lost 4 bases to trimming and J lost 6 bases; unmatched junction nucleotides: 3. This CDR3 region has 13 residues. The DNA of the CDR3 is TGCGCCAGCAGCCTCCGACAGGGGGCTGAAGCTTTCTTT. The encoded protein is CASSLRQGAEAFF.

This clone was seen just once. This chain links TRBV19 with TRBJ1-5; no clear D gene. This CDR3 has 17 amino acids. Germline lookup yields CDR1 LNHDA and CDR2 SQIVND (reference sequence). Trimming stripped 4 bases from V and 1 base from J, with 17 bases between. The CDR3 loop reads CASSTISATRSNQPQHF. CDR3 nucleotide sequence: TGTGCCAGTAGTACAATATCAGCGACCAGAAGCAATCAGCCCCAGCATTTT.

V gene TRBV5-1 combines with J gene TRBJ1-2; 7 bases align to TRBD1. With 3 bases clipped from V and 3 bases from J, the junction kept 8 bases outside the gene matches. Germline assignment: CDR1 SGHRS and CDR2 YFSETQ. CDR3 length equals 15 residues. The CDR3 nucleotides read TGCGCCAGCAGCTCCGGACAGGCGATGCACTATGGCTACACCTTC. Translated: CASSSGQAMHYGYTF.

This CDR3 is CASSHRLAGNYNEQFF. CDR3 DNA sequence: TGCGCCAGCAGCCACCGACTAGCGGGAAATTACAATGAGCAGTTCTTC. The chain has TRBV4-3 and TRBJ2-1; TRBD2 aligns across 11 bases. CDR1 is LGHNA, CDR2 YSLEER, per germline. This CDR3 is built from 16 residues. After removal of 3 bases from V and 4 bases from J, the junction contained 5 bases not matched to a gene.

Only a few counts were recorded for this clone. The chain carries TRBV4-2 and TRBJ2-1; 15 nucleotides agree with TRBD2. The germline V gene has CDR1 LGHNA and CDR2 YNFKEQ. Germline trimming cut 4 bases from V and 5 bases from J; bases unmatched to any gene: 15. CDR3 size: 20 residues. The CDR3 reads CASSLAWTSGGANANNEQFF. The CDR3, as DNA: TGTGCCAGCAGCCTAGCGTGGACTAGCGGGGGGGCAAATGCAAACAATGAGCAGTTCTTC.

Here the CDR3 reads CASSPGTGITDTQYF. The CDR3 nucleotides are TGCGCCAGCAGCCCCGGGACAGGGATCACAGATACGCAGTATTTT. V usage is TRBV10-2 and J usage is TRBJ2-3; TRBD1 aligns across 9 bases. CDR3 length equals 15 residues. Germline trimming cut 6 bases from V and 2 bases from J; bases unmatched to any gene: 6. The germline CDR1 and CDR2 sequences are WSHSY and SAAADI.

The V call is TRBV19, the J call TRBJ1-5, with a weak D call TRBD1 (5 bases). With 5 bases removed from V and 8 bases from J, the gap between germline ends came to 22 bases. Germline values: CDR1 LNHDA, CDR2 SQIVND (reference sequence). The CDR3 has 16 amino acids. Here the CDR3 DNA reads TGTGCCAGTAGTGTCCCCGGGACTGACGTATCAAAGCCCCAGCATTTT. Amino acids: CASSVPGTDVSKPQHF.

This clone was seen a handful of times. This rearrangement joins TRBV19 to TRBJ1-1; no definite D call. Looked up from germline, CDR1 is LNHDA and CDR2 is SQIVND (reference sequence). Trimming left V 4 bases short and J 1 base short, with 4 bases between. This CDR3 is built from 12 residues. CDR3 bases: TGTGCCAGTAGTAAGAGGAACACTGAAGCTTTCTTT. It is translated as CASSKRNTEAFF.

V gene TRBV5-6 combines with J gene TRBJ1-6; D may be TRBD1 (6 bases). The V gene's germline CDR1 is SGHDT and CDR2 YYEEEE. Trimming took off 4 bases at V and 9 bases at J, with 17 bases between the two ends. The CDR3 is 15 amino acids. CDR3 in amino acids: CASSHVPGQASPLHF. The CDR3 DNA reads as TGTGCCAGCAGCCACGTCCCGGGACAAGCTTCACCCCTCCACTTT.

This chain links TRBV7-3 with TRBJ2-2; 7 nucleotides agree with TRBD2. CDR1 and CDR2 from the germline V gene are SGHTA and FQGTGA. This CDR3 has 16 residues. The V and J ends lost 6 bases and 3 bases, in that order; junction bases with no gene match: 10. The CDR3 coding sequence is TGTGCCAGCAGACCCGTCGGGGGGATAGACACCGGGGAGCTGTTTTTT. Protein: CASRPVGGIDTGELFF. Together with reference TRBV7-3 and TRBJ2-2, the CDR3 gives the full variable domain: GAGVSQTPSNKVTEKGKYVELRCDPISGHTALYWYRQSLGQGPEFLIYFQGTGAADDSGLPNDRFFAVRPEGSVSTLKIQRTERGDSAVYLCASRPVGGIDTGELFFGEGSRLTVL.

The chain has TRBV7-8 and TRBJ2-5, with D perhaps matching TRBD1 (5 bases). Trimming pared 0 bases from V and 1 base from J, leaving 9 bases between. The CDR3 has 15 amino acids. Per germline, CDR1 SGHVS and CDR2 FQNEAQ. This CDR3 reads CASSLAGQGQETQYF. DNA of the CDR3: TGTGCCAGCAGCTTAGCGGGGCAGGGCCAAGAGACCCAGTACTTC.

In its sample, this clone was seen a few times. This rearrangement joins TRBV6-5 to TRBJ2-1; TRBD1 matches 9 bases. This CDR3 region has 13 residues. Losses at the gene ends were 0 bases for V and 12 bases for J; bases not matched to a gene: 3. Germline V gene sequence: CDR1 MNHEY, CDR2 SVGAGI. CDR3 in DNA: TGTGCCAGCAGTTACTCGGGACAGGGAGGGCAGTTCTTC. Residues: CASSYSGQGGQFF.

This chain joins TRBV9 and TRBJ2-7; D perhaps matches TRBD2 (6 bases). The V and J ends lost 4 bases and 2 bases respectively, with 16 bases between them. CDR3 length equals 15 residues. CDR1 and CDR2 (germline): SGDLS, YYNGEE. The CDR3 DNA follows: TGTGCCAGCAGCCCTCTAGGGACTGATACCTACGAGCAGTACTTC. The encoded protein is CASSPLGTDTYEQYF.

The table lists this clone with a count of one. The CDR3, as DNA: TGTGCCTGGGGGAGGGAGGGAGGCTACACCTTC. Its translation is CAWGREGGYTF. The chain employs TRBV30 and TRBJ1-2, with unresolved D. The CDR3 has 11 residues. Trimming took off 5 bases at V and 8 bases at J, with 12 bases between the two ends. The V gene's germline CDR1 is GTSNPN and CDR2 SVGIG (reference sequence).

The chain couples TRBV4-3 to TRBJ2-3; D remains unclear. The germline CDR1 and CDR2 sequences are LGHNA and YSLEER. CDR3 length: 17 amino acids. Between the trimmed V and J ends, which lost 0 bases and 0 bases, there was a span of 13 bases. CDR3 in DNA: TGCGCCAGCAGCCAAGATTGGCGGAGTTCGAGCACAGATACGCAGTATTTT. It translates to CASSQDWRSSSTDTQYF.

In DNA form, the CDR3 reads TGTGCCAGCAGTTACTCGAGGAGCGAAAAACTGTTTTTT. It translates to CASSYSRSEKLFF. J is TRBJ1-4 and V is TRBV6-6; no reliable D call. CDR1 and CDR2 (germline): MNHNY, SVGAGI (reference sequence). The V end lost 0 bases, the J end lost 8 bases, and 7 bases lay between the germline ends. CDR3 length: 13 residues.

The V call is TRBV15, the J call TRBJ2-5; the D gene is possibly TRBD1 (5 bases). The CDR3 runs 14 residues. Germline CDR1 LNHNV, CDR2 YYDKDF (reference sequence). V was pared by 5 bases and J by 0 bases, with 10 bases between. This CDR3 is CATSARDYQETQYF. The CDR3 DNA is TGTGCCACCAGCGCCAGGGATTACCAAGAGACCCAGTACTTC.